This T cell receptor beta chain was recovered during a study of blood T cell repertoires in COVID-19. As for the study in general: Donors in the United States, Italy and Spain gave samples during acute or convalescent COVID-19. PBMCs, B-cell-depleted T cells, or T cells were the source of the cDNA or gDNA that made up the material.

This study enrolled people aged about 18 to 100 from around 26 US geographic areas. Cohorts were based on clinical histories the participants reported. Generated by immunoSEQ multiplex PCR, the TCRdb table keeps only in-frame clones and is missing some. The table shows fewer than 450,000 clones, with 88% occurring only once. Germline V lookup: CDR1 WSHSY, CDR2 SAAADI. V shed 7 bases and J 1 base; nucleotides not matched to a gene: 1. The CDR3 loop spans 13 amino acids. This TCR came from a woman aged 40 to 55 with acute COVID-19. V gene TRBV10-2 combines with J gene TRBJ2-5; 9 positions agree with TRBD2. Sequencing was done on a sample of PBMCs or T cells enriched from blood (not recorded which). The CDR3 spells CASTTSGQETQYF. CDR3 nucleotides: TGCGCCAGCACGACTAGCGGCCAAGAGACCCAGTACTTC.